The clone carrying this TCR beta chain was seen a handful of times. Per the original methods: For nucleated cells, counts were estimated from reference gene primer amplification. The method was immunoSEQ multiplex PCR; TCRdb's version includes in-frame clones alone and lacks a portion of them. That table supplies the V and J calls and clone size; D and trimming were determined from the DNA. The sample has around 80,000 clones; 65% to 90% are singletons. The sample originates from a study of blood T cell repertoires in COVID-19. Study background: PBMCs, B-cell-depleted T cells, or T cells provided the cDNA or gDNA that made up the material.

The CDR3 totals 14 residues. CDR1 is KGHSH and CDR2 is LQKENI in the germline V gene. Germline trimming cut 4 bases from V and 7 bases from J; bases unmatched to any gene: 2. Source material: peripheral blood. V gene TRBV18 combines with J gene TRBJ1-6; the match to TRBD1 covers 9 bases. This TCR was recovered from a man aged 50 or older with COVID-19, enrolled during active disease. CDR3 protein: CASSLGQGNSPLHF. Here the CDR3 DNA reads TGTGCCAGCTCACTTGGACAGGGGAATTCACCCCTCCACTTT.